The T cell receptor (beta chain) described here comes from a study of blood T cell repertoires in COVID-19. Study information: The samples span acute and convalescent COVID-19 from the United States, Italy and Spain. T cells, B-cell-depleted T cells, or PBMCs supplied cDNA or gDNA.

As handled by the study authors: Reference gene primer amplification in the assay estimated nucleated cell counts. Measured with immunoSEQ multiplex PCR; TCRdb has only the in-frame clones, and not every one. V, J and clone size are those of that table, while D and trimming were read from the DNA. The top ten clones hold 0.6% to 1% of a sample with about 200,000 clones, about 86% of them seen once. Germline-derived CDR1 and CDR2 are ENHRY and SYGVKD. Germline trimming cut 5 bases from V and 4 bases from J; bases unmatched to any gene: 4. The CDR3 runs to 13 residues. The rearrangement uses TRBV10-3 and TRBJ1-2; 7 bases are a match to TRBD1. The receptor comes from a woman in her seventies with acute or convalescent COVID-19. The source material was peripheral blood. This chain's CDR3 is CAISPQGGYGYTF. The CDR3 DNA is TGTGCCATCAGTCCTCAGGGGGGCTATGGCTACACCTTC.